The present T cell receptor (beta chain) was sequenced within a study of T-cell reconstitution after alpha-beta-depleted transplantation in children. V lost 4 bases, J lost 12 bases, and 4 bases stayed unmatched. CDR1 is DFQATT, CDR2 SNEGSKA, per germline (reference sequence). CDR3 size: 11 residues. Preparation of the TCRbeta library involved a method that used unique molecular identifiers. TCRdb re-called the PCR reads through MiXCR, storing one row per CDR3 protein. This sample has 490,000 or so distinct CDR3 sequences; 10% occur once, and the top ten carry roughly 2.1%. This clonotype has a handful of counts.

This sequence originates from a child aged 2 to 15 with inherited bone marrow failure, due to receive a stem cell transplant. The genes are TRBV20-1 and TRBJ2-1, with 9 bases lining up with TRBD1. Specimen: PBMCs, collected before TCRalphabeta/CD19-depleted stem cell transplant. In DNA, the CDR3 is TGCAGTGCTAATCGACAGGGGGGGCAGTTCTTC. This gives the protein CSANRQGGQFF.